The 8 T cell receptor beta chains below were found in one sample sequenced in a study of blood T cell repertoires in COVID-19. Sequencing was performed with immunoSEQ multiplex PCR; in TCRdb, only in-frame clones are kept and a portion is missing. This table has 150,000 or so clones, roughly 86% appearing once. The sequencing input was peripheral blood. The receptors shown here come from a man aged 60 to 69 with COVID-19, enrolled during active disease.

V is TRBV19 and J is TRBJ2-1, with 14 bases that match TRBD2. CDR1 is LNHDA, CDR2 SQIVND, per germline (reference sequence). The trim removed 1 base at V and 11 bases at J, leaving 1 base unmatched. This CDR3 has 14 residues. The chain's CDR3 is CASSIGTSGGQQFF. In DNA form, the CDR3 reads TGTGCCAGTAGTATAGGGACTAGCGGGGGGCAGCAGTTCTTC.

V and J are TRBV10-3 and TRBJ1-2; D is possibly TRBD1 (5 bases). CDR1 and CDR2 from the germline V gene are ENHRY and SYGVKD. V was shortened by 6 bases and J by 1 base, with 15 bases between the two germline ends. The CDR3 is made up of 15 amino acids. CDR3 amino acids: CAIRTSGDFNYGYTF. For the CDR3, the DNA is TGTGCCATCAGGACCTCCGGGGACTTTAACTATGGCTACACCTTC.

The CDR3 nucleotides are TGTGCCAGCAGCTCCACAGATACCAACTATGGCTACACCTTC. Encoded protein: CASSSTDTNYGYTF. This chain joins TRBV7-2 and TRBJ1-2; D is unresolved. The germline CDR1 and CDR2 sequences are SGHTA and FQGNSA. The germline V and J ends were trimmed by 4 bases and 2 bases, with 11 bases remaining between them. This CDR3 has 14 amino acids.

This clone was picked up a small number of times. In DNA form, the CDR3 reads TGTGCCTGGAGTATCGACAGGGCAGGATATGGCTACACCTTC. Protein: CAWSIDRAGYGYTF. This chain links TRBV30 with TRBJ1-2, with 7 nucleotides matching TRBD1. Germline assignment: CDR1 GTSNPN and CDR2 SVGIG (reference sequence). This CDR3 region has 14 residues. J lost 5 bases, V lost 2 bases, and 8 bases had no gene match.

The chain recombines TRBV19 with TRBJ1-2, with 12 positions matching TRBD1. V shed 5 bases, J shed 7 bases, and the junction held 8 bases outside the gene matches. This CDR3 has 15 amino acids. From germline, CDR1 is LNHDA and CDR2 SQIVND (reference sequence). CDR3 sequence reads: CASSSAGTGGTGYTF. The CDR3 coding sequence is TGTGCCAGTAGTTCCGCCGGGACAGGGGGCACTGGCTACACCTTC. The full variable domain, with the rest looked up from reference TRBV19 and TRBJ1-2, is DGGITQSPKYLFRKEGQNVTLSCEQNLNHDAMYWYRQDPGQGLRLIYYSQIVNDFQKGDIAEGYSVSREKKESFPLTVTSAQKNPTAFYLCASSSAGTGGTGYTFGSGTRLTVV.

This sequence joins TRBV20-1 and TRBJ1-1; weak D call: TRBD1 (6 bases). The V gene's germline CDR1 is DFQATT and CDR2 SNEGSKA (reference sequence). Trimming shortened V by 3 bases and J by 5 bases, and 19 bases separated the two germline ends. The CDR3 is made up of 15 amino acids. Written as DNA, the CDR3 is TGCAGTGCTAGTTTTAGTCGGGGGGCGCGGACTGAAGCTTTCTTT. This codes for CSASFSRGARTEAFF.

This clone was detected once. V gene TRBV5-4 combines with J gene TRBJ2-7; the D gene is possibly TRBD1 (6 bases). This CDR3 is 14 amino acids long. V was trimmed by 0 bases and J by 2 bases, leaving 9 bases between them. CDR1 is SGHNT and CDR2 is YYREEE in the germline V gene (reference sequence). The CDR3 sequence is CASSLGGTTYEQYF. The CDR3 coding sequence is TGTGCCAGCAGCTTGGGGGGGACAACCTACGAGCAGTACTTC.

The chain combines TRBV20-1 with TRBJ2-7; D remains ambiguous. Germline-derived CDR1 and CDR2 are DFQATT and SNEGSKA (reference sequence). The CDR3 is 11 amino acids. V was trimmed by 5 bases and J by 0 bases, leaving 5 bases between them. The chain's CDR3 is CSAQYSYEQYF. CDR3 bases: TGCAGTGCTCAGTACTCCTACGAGCAGTACTTC.